This T cell receptor beta chain was captured by sequencing in a study of shared clonotypes between healthy human individuals (dated by TCRdb to the early 2020s). Regarding the complete study: Three men and two women, aged 18 to 49 years, made up the cohort. For each donor, CD4 naive and CD4 memory were each given three plates, CD8 naive was given two plates, and CD8 memory was given one plate. To estimate repertoire size and how much clonotypes are shared between individuals, the study performed deep sequencing of blood TCR repertoires from a few healthy adults. Libraries were prepared and TCR repertoires were sequenced by different laboratories using diverse techniques, in order to increase sequencing depth and limit assay-specific biases. Each donor's leukapheresis produced roughly between roughly 0.85 and 9.5 billion PBMCs. On the study overall, not on this receptor specifically: Pairwise subsampling led to the expectation that sequencing depth would affect the degree of clonotype sharing among donors. The genetic and exposure-history diversity represented was limited by the small number of donors. Across a handful of donors, about 5% of naive CD4, over 3% of naive CD8, 2.3% of memory CD4, and about 0.44% of memory CD8 clonotypes were shared. Compared with non-shared clonotypes, the clonotypes found in all four sorted-subset donors had higher generation probabilities. Only blood was sampled, and tissue TCR repertoires likely differ from those in blood. Rarefaction of sorted-subset datasets indicated incomplete sequencing despite the large sequencing depth. Naive subsets generally had larger estimated clonotype richness than memory subsets did.

Using the deep immunoSEQ assay, multiplex PCR amplified TCR CDR3 regions from genomic DNA. For each cell subset, the extracted genomic DNA was distributed evenly across all wells of several immunoSEQ 96-well plates, and each plate served as one replicate. For sorted subsets, roughly 190 ng of genomic DNA, equivalent to around 31,000 T cell genomes, went into each replicate PCR. Purified libraries were quantified with a Qubit 3.0 fluorometer, sized on a Bioanalyzer 2100, and re-quantified with the KAPA Library Quantification kit. Every immunoSEQ 96-well plate was sequenced on a separate single-read 150-cycle Illumina NextSeq 550 flow cell. The original pipeline was this. Because the immunoSEQ output held only junctional sequences and lacked quality scores, the filtering could not match the filtering applied to full-length reads. To assign V/J genes and CDR3, sequences were annotated using PyIR, a Python wrapper for IgBLAST v1.9, with IMGT germline references. Reads were filtered out if the reads had weak V/J assignments (E-value above 1e-6), no CDR3, stop codons, out-of-frame junctions, or ambiguous translated residues. V3J clonotypes were defined as sequences sharing an identical inferred V gene, J gene, and CDR3 amino acid sequence. To compute the percentage overlap between repertoires, the number of shared unique clonotypes was divided by the size of the smaller repertoire. Repertoire richness was assessed with RTK rarefaction, the Chao1 estimator, and Recon v2.1 estimates of unobserved clonotypes. For all TCRbeta clonotypes obtained by the gDNA method from four donors, generation probabilities were computed with OLGA. In its TCRdb copy, this immuneACCESS table keeps in-frame sequences only and misses some clones. Where compared with another copy, unresolved V genes explain less than half of these, and the others have no known cause. V and J calls and clone size are as listed in that table; D and trimming were resolved from the DNA. The sample has about 2.4 million clones on record, approximately 93% of them singletons. More than 0.35% of the sample rests with the top ten.

On this clone itself: The clone's antigen remains unknown. Base-call qualities are not available, and no considerably larger clone is one nucleotide away.

V drops 4 bases and J drops 1 base, leaving 28 bases in between. Via the germline V gene, CDR1 is SGHVS and CDR2 FNYEAQ. Reading from cysteine to phenylalanine, the CDR3 counts 20 amino acids. The kept DNA is CDR3 alone, 60 bases in frame from the first base. Healthy HIV-negative adults with no recently reported acute infections or vaccinations were included as donors. Every donor was a Caucasian adult living in Nashville, Tennessee, USA. CD4+ T cells were enriched by magnetic negative selection; naive cells were then positively selected on CD45RA, and the negative fraction formed the memory subset. Blood was obtained by leukapheresis, after which PBMCs were separated by Ficoll-Histopaque density gradient centrifugation and cryopreserved in liquid nitrogen vapor phase. Purity and quantity of every magnetically sorted T cell population were checked by analytical flow cytometry. Each sorted fraction had its genomic DNA isolated and then quantified by UV absorbance on a Nanodrop 2000c.

Sample: naive CD4+ T cells from PBMCs. Per the publication, the cell subset or site label means: CD45RA+ positively selected. Recombination linked TRBV7-6 to TRBJ2-5, with a weak D call of TRBD1 (6 bases match). This receptor was obtained from a man aged 18 to 29 in good health. Some clones in this sample may be carry-over from other donors' samples. The nucleotide sequence reads as follows: TGTGCCAGCAGCTCCGTTAGTGGGGGCTCACTTTATCCCGGCCAAGAGACCCAGTACTTC. This encodes CASSSVSGGSLYPGQETQYF.